This is a list of T cell receptor beta chains from one sample in a study of blood T cell repertoires in COVID-19. TCRdb's copy holds only in-frame clones and misses some; the assay was immunoSEQ multiplex PCR. This table holds under 300,000 clones, over 75% found once. The sequencing input was peripheral blood. The receptors originated from a human donor in a cohort sampled during active COVID-19. CDR3s include the opening cysteine and the closing phenylalanine or tryptophan. A D gene is named only where the DNA matches it firmly. Size is omitted from some rows. Given values are once, few, many or a class for expanded clones.

CDR3nt: TGTGCCAGCAACCCAGGGCGGGGGGACACCGGGGAGCTGTTTTTT
CDR3aa: CASNPGRGDTGELFF
abundance: -
d_gene: TRBD2
j_gene: TRBJ2-2
v_gene: TRBV7-2

CDR3nt: TGTGCCAGCAGCACTGGACAGGTTAAGGCGCCCCAGCATTTT
CDR3aa: CASSTGQVKAPQHF
abundance: -
d_gene: TRBD1
j_gene: TRBJ1-5
v_gene: TRBV7-8

CDR3nt: TGTGCCAGCAGTTACTCCCGGACTAGTATCGAGCAGTTCTTC
CDR3aa: CASSYSRTSIEQFF
abundance: -
d_gene: TRBD2
j_gene: TRBJ2-1
v_gene: TRBV6-5

CDR3nt: TGTGCCAGTGGGGGGATAGAGACCCAGTACTTC
CDR3aa: CASGGIETQYF
abundance: -
d_gene: -
j_gene: TRBJ2-5
v_gene: TRBV2

CDR3nt: TGTGCCAGCAGCCCCAGGCCGGCGGGGAGTTCTGAAGCTTTCTTT
CDR3aa: CASSPRPAGSSEAFF
abundance: once
d_gene: -
j_gene: TRBJ1-1
v_gene: TRBV11-2

CDR3nt: TGTACGGTTGGGACAGGGGGCCGAAGGGGCAATCAGCCCCAGCATTTT
CDR3aa: CTVGTGGRRGNQPQHF
abundance: -
d_gene: -
j_gene: TRBJ1-5
v_gene: TRBV21-1

CDR3nt: TGTGCCAGCAGTTATACGCGGGGAGCTAGCGGGAGGACCCCCTACGAGCAGTACTTC
CDR3aa: CASSYTRGASGRTPYEQYF
abundance: -
d_gene: TRBD2
j_gene: TRBJ2-7
v_gene: TRBV6-2/TRBV6-3

CDR3nt: TGTGCCAGCAGCTTAGGAGGACAGGGCCCCTATGGCTACACCTTC
CDR3aa: CASSLGGQGPYGYTF
abundance: -
d_gene: TRBD1
j_gene: TRBJ1-2
v_gene: TRBV7-2

CDR3nt: TGTGCCAGCAGCCAGACTAGCGGGAGGACCCGCTCCTACAATGAGCAGTTCTTC
CDR3aa: CASSQTSGRTRSYNEQFF
abundance: -
d_gene: TRBD2
j_gene: TRBJ2-1
v_gene: TRBV3-1/TRBV3-2

CDR3nt: TGTGCCAGCAGTCGGACAGGGATCAATTTCGTTAACACCGGGGAGCTGTTTTTT
CDR3aa: CASSRTGINFVNTGELFF
abundance: -
d_gene: TRBD1
j_gene: TRBJ2-2
v_gene: TRBV2

CDR3nt: TGTGCCAGCTCACGCGGTATTAGCAACTCTTTGAACACTGAAGCTTTCTTT
CDR3aa: CASSRGISNSLNTEAFF
abundance: once
d_gene: -
j_gene: TRBJ1-1
v_gene: TRBV18

CDR3nt: TGTGCCACCAGCAGAGATAGTGGGAGGCCCCATGAGCAGTTCTTC
CDR3aa: CATSRDSGRPHEQFF
abundance: -
d_gene: -
j_gene: TRBJ2-1
v_gene: TRBV15

CDR3nt: TGTGCCAGCAGTGAAGTCCCCACGAGCTACGAGCAGTACTTC
CDR3aa: CASSEVPTSYEQYF
abundance: few
d_gene: -
j_gene: TRBJ2-7
v_gene: TRBV2

CDR3nt: TGTGCCAGCAGGACAGGGGTGGGCACCGGGGAGCTGTTTTTT
CDR3aa: CASRTGVGTGELFF
abundance: -
d_gene: TRBD1
j_gene: TRBJ2-2
v_gene: TRBV6-5

CDR3nt: TGTGCCAGCAGCTTGGAAGAGGGGGCTGAAGCTTTCTTT
CDR3aa: CASSLEEGAEAFF
abundance: once
d_gene: -
j_gene: TRBJ1-1
v_gene: TRBV7-9

CDR3nt: TGTGCCAGCTCACCGGACAGGCAGGGGCAGCCCCAGCATTTT
CDR3aa: CASSPDRQGQPQHF
abundance: -
d_gene: TRBD1
j_gene: TRBJ1-5
v_gene: TRBV18

CDR3nt: TGTGCCAGCAGTCCCGGGGGAAACACCATATATTTT
CDR3aa: CASSPGGNTIYF
abundance: once
d_gene: -
j_gene: TRBJ1-3
v_gene: TRBV7-3

CDR3nt: TGCGCCAGCAGTCGCGCGAGTCGAGGGGGCACGGAATTGACGTTTAGCAATCAGCCCCAGCATTTT
CDR3aa: CASSRASRGGTELTFSNQPQHF
abundance: once
d_gene: TRBD1
j_gene: TRBJ1-5
v_gene: TRBV23-1

CDR3nt: TGTGCCAGCAGTCTAGGGACTAGCGGAGGCACCGGGCAGTTCTTC
CDR3aa: CASSLGTSGGTGQFF
abundance: -
d_gene: TRBD2
j_gene: TRBJ2-1
v_gene: TRBV7-2

CDR3nt: TGTGCCAGTAGGTTGGGTAGCCGGATCTCTGGAAACACCATATATTTT
CDR3aa: CASRLGSRISGNTIYF
abundance: few
d_gene: -
j_gene: TRBJ1-3
v_gene: TRBV19

CDR3nt: TGTGCCAGCAGTTACAAGGTGGGAGCGATCTACAATGAGCAGTTCTTC
CDR3aa: CASSYKVGAIYNEQFF
abundance: once
d_gene: -
j_gene: TRBJ2-1
v_gene: TRBV6-5

CDR3nt: TGTGCCAGCAGCCTCTTGGCAGGGAACACTGAAGCTTTCTTT
CDR3aa: CASSLLAGNTEAFF
abundance: once
d_gene: -
j_gene: TRBJ1-1
v_gene: TRBV4-2

CDR3nt: TGTGCCCACAGGGTTGTTTCCGGGGAGCTGTTTTTT
CDR3aa: CAHRVVSGELFF
abundance: -
d_gene: -
j_gene: TRBJ2-2
v_gene: TRBV11-2

CDR3nt: TGTGCCAGCAGTAAATCAGGGGTTAACTATGGCTACACCTTC
CDR3aa: CASSKSGVNYGYTF
abundance: -
d_gene: -
j_gene: TRBJ1-2
v_gene: TRBV27

CDR3nt: TGCAGCGTTGGCGGGACGCCCCCCTACGAGCAGTACTTC
CDR3aa: CSVGGTPPYEQYF
abundance: -
d_gene: -
j_gene: TRBJ2-7
v_gene: TRBV29-1

CDR3nt: TGTGCCAGCAGCTTACCGGACCTTATTCGGGGCACTGAAGCTTTCTTT
CDR3aa: CASSLPDLIRGTEAFF
abundance: -
d_gene: -
j_gene: TRBJ1-1
v_gene: TRBV7-9

CDR3nt: TGTGCCAGCAGCTTGGACAGGAACACTGAAGCTTTCTTT
CDR3aa: CASSLDRNTEAFF
abundance: few
d_gene: -
j_gene: TRBJ1-1
v_gene: TRBV5-4

CDR3nt: TGTGCCAGCGGTTTAACGTGGGAGGCCGAAGAGACCCAGTACTTC
CDR3aa: CASGLTWEAEETQYF
abundance: -
d_gene: -
j_gene: TRBJ2-5
v_gene: TRBV4-2

CDR3nt: TGCAGCGTGCTCAGCCAACAGGGACCCACCCAACACTATGAGCAGTTCTTC
CDR3aa: CSVLSQQGPTQHYEQFF
abundance: -
d_gene: -
j_gene: TRBJ2-1
v_gene: TRBV29-1